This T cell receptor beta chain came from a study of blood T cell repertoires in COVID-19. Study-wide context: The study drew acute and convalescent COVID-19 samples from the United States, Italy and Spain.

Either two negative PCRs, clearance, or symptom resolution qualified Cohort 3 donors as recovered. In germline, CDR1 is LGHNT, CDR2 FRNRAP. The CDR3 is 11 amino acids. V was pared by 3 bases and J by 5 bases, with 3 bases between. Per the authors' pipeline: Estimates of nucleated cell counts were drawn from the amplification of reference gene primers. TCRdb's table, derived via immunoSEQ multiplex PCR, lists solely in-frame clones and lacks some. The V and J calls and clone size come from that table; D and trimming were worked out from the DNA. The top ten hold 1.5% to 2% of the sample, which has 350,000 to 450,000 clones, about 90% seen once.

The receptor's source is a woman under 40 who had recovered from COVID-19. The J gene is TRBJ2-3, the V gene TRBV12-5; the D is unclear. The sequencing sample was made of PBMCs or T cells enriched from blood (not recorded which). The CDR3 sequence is CASGFRDTQYF. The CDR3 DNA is TGTGCTAGTGGTTTCAGAGATACGCAGTATTTT.